In its sample, the clone carrying this TCR beta chain was seen a few times. The sample originates from a study of blood T cell repertoires in COVID-19. The overall study: The United States, Italy and Spain provided the acute and convalescent COVID-19 samples.

CDR3 length: 17 residues. CDR1 and CDR2 from the germline V gene are SGHVS and FQNEAQ. Trimming cost V 1 base and J 4 bases; bases outside gene matches: 7. Original methodology: Cell counts per sample came from amplifying reference gene primers. Sequenced by immunoSEQ multiplex PCR; TCRdb stores in-frame clones only, minus some. The V and J calls and clone size were taken over from that table, and D and trimming were inferred from the DNA. The sample records approximately 140,000 clones, around 89% being singletons. The clonotype comes from a human donor with COVID-19, enrolled during active disease. The donor label of this sample is uncertain. Material: peripheral blood. The chain links TRBV7-8 to TRBJ1-3; 10 bases are a match to TRBD1. The CDR3 DNA reads TGTGCCAGCAGCTTAGACTGGGACAGGGGATCAGGAAACACCATATATTTT. Protein product: CASSLDWDRGSGNTIYF. Combining the CDR3 with reference TRBV7-8 and TRBJ1-3 gives the whole variable domain GAGVSQSPRYKVAKRGQDVALRCDPISGHVSLFWYQQALGQGPEFLTYFQNEAQLDKSGLPSDRFFAERPEGSVSTLKIQRTQQEDSAVYLCASSLDWDRGSGNTIYFGEGSWLTVV.